A selection of T cell receptor beta chains follows, all from one sample in a study of T-cell reconstitution after alpha-beta-depleted transplantation in children. TCRdb passed the PCR reads through MiXCR, listing each CDR3 protein once. Among 600,000 to 700,000 distinct CDR3 sequences listed, around 16% were seen once. Here the sequenced sample was PBMCs from the stem cell graft donor, taken from the stem cell graft. Receptor source: a human donor who donated a stem cell graft to a child with acute myeloid leukemia. Each CDR3 is given with its conserved first and last residue. Each record gives: CDR3 protein, CDR3 DNA, clone size, J gene, V gene, D gene. D genes are given only for firm matches. Expanded clones are given a class, and other clones once, few, many or no size at all.

CDR3aa: CASSRPPGHGYEQYF; CDR3nt: TGTGCCAGCAGCCGTCCCCCAGGGCACGGTTACGAGCAGTACTTC; abundance: many; j_gene: TRBJ2-7; v_gene: TRBV5-5; d_gene: .
CDR3aa: CASRAGQGRTGELFF; CDR3nt: TGTGCCAGCAGGGCGGGACAGGGAAGGACCGGGGAGCTGTTTTTT; abundance: many; j_gene: TRBJ2-2; v_gene: TRBV12-3/TRBV12-4; d_gene: TRBD1
CDR3aa: CASAAGGPDTQYF; CDR3nt: TGTGCCAGTGCTGCTGGGGGGCCAGATACGCAGTATTTT; abundance: few; j_gene: TRBJ2-3; v_gene: TRBV7-2; d_gene: .
CDR3aa: CASSRLAGDPGQFF; CDR3nt: TGTGCCAGCAGTCGGCTAGCGGGGGATCCGGGGCAGTTCTTC; abundance: many; j_gene: TRBJ2-1; v_gene: TRBV6-4; d_gene: TRBD2
CDR3aa: CASSGDLSYYEQYF; CDR3nt: TGCGCCAGCAGCGGGGACCTCTCCTACTACGAGCAGTACTTC; abundance: .; j_gene: TRBJ2-7; v_gene: TRBV5-1; d_gene: .
CDR3aa: CASSPPDRDLDTQYF; CDR3nt: TGTGCCAGCAGCCCTCCGGACAGGGATTTGGATACGCAGTATTTT; abundance: .; j_gene: TRBJ2-3; v_gene: TRBV25-1; d_gene: TRBD1
CDR3aa: CASSSTTERVSYNEQFF; CDR3nt: TGTGCCAGCAGCTCCACTACTGAGAGGGTTTCCTACAATGAGCAGTTCTTC; abundance: once; j_gene: TRBJ2-1; v_gene: TRBV11-3; d_gene: .
CDR3aa: CASQGPQTYQETQYF; CDR3nt: TGTGCCAGCCAGGGTCCCCAGACATACCAAGAGACCCAGTACTTC; abundance: .; j_gene: TRBJ2-5; v_gene: TRBV7-8; d_gene: .
CDR3aa: CASTRGGSYEQYF; CDR3nt: TGTGCCAGCACTCGGGGGGGTTCCTACGAGCAGTACTTC; abundance: .; j_gene: TRBJ2-7; v_gene: TRBV27; d_gene: TRBD2
CDR3aa: CSAPRDRGRIQETQYF; CDR3nt: TGCAGTGCTCCTAGGGACAGGGGACGGATCCAAGAGACCCAGTACTTC; abundance: many; j_gene: TRBJ2-5; v_gene: TRBV20-1; d_gene: TRBD1
CDR3aa: CASSLDGRETQYF; CDR3nt: TGTGCCAGCAGCTTAGATGGCAGGGAGACCCAGTACTTC; abundance: .; j_gene: TRBJ2-5; v_gene: TRBV7-6; d_gene: .
CDR3aa: CSVVAGGEHTDTQYF; CDR3nt: TGCAGCGTTGTCGCCGGGGGGGAACACACAGATACGCAGTATTTT; abundance: many; j_gene: TRBJ2-3; v_gene: TRBV29-1; d_gene: TRBD2
CDR3aa: CASSYLSGIEAFF; CDR3nt: TGTGCCAGCAGTTACCTTTCAGGGATTGAAGCTTTCTTT; abundance: many; j_gene: TRBJ1-1; v_gene: TRBV6-5; d_gene: .
CDR3aa: CASSLVGRLNTEAFF; CDR3nt: TGTGCCAGCAGCTTAGTTGGGCGTTTGAACACTGAAGCTTTCTTT; abundance: .; j_gene: TRBJ1-1; v_gene: TRBV7-2; d_gene: .
CDR3aa: CASRAGGQETQYF; CDR3nt: TGCGCCAGCAGGGCAGGGGGCCAAGAGACCCAGTACTTC; abundance: many; j_gene: TRBJ2-5; v_gene: TRBV5-1; d_gene: TRBD1
CDR3aa: CAIRPADHYGYTF; CDR3nt: TGTGCCATCCGACCCGCAGATCACTATGGCTACACCTTC; abundance: many; j_gene: TRBJ1-2; v_gene: TRBV10-3; d_gene: .
CDR3aa: CSAPPRAGLPNEQFF; CDR3nt: TGCAGTGCTCCACCCAGGGCAGGGTTGCCCAATGAGCAGTTCTTC; abundance: many; j_gene: TRBJ2-1; v_gene: TRBV20-1; d_gene: .
CDR3aa: CASSQAVIGPFVGGSRRRTQYF; CDR3nt: TGTGCCAGCAGCCAAGCGGTTATTGGGCCATTCGTAGGGGGATCCCGCCGGAGGACCCAGTACTTC; abundance: .; j_gene: TRBJ2-5; v_gene: TRBV4-2; d_gene: .
CDR3aa: CASSLEPWGYTF; CDR3nt: TGTGCCAGCAGCTTGGAGCCGTGGGGCTACACCTTC; abundance: few; j_gene: TRBJ1-2; v_gene: TRBV5-4; d_gene: .
CDR3aa: CASSLTPPDEQFF; CDR3nt: TGCGCCAGCAGCTTGACTCCCCCCGATGAGCAGTTCTTC; abundance: .; j_gene: TRBJ2-1; v_gene: TRBV5-1; d_gene: .
CDR3aa: CCARDQGGKGSNSPLHF; CDR3nt: TGCTGTGCTAGAGATCAAGGGGGGAAGGGTTCGAATTCACCCCTCCACTTT; abundance: .; j_gene: TRBJ1-6; v_gene: TRBV20-1; d_gene: .
CDR3aa: CASSLGGQGSSTDTQYF; CDR3nt: TGTGCCAGCAGCTTAGGTGGACAGGGATCTAGCACAGATACGCAGTATTTT; abundance: few; j_gene: TRBJ2-3; v_gene: TRBV11-2; d_gene: TRBD1
CDR3aa: CSARDGSTGELFF; CDR3nt: TGCAGTGCTAGGGACGGATCCACCGGGGAGCTGTTTTTT; abundance: many; j_gene: TRBJ2-2; v_gene: TRBV20-1; d_gene: .
CDR3aa: CAISGAWRSTDTQYF; CDR3nt: TGTGCCATCAGTGGGGCCTGGCGGAGCACAGATACGCAGTATTTT; abundance: many; j_gene: TRBJ2-3; v_gene: TRBV10-3; d_gene: .
CDR3aa: CASSLVPVRDTQYF; CDR3nt: TGTGCCAGCAGCTTAGTCCCGGTTAGAGATACGCAGTATTTT; abundance: .; j_gene: TRBJ2-3; v_gene: TRBV7-8; d_gene: .
CDR3aa: CSARTGGANGYTF; CDR3nt: TGCAGTGCTAGAACAGGGGGCGCAAATGGCTACACCTTC; abundance: many; j_gene: TRBJ1-2; v_gene: TRBV20-1; d_gene: TRBD1
CDR3aa: CASSSLLGGTGTYNEQFF; CDR3nt: TGTGCCAGCAGTTCCCTTCTGGGTGGGACAGGGACCTACAATGAGCAGTTCTTC; abundance: .; j_gene: TRBJ2-1; v_gene: TRBV28; d_gene: TRBD1
CDR3aa: CASSQTVNTGELFF; CDR3nt: TGCGCCAGCAGCCAGACAGTGAACACCGGGGAGCTGTTTTTT; abundance: .; j_gene: TRBJ2-2; v_gene: TRBV5-1; d_gene: .
CDR3aa: CSAVRTVNTGELFF; CDR3nt: TGCAGTGCTGTAAGGACAGTGAACACCGGGGAGCTGTTTTTT; abundance: many; j_gene: TRBJ2-2; v_gene: TRBV20-1; d_gene: .
CDR3aa: CASSEAEYGNQPQHF; CDR3nt: TGTGCCAGCAGTGAAGCAGAGTATGGCAATCAGCCCCAGCATTTT; abundance: many; j_gene: TRBJ1-5; v_gene: TRBV6-1; d_gene: .
CDR3aa: CATSRGWGESNQPQHF; CDR3nt: TGTGCCACCAGCAGAGGATGGGGTGAGAGCAATCAGCCCCAGCATTTT; abundance: few; j_gene: TRBJ1-5; v_gene: TRBV15; d_gene: .
CDR3aa: CASSFSGFWDQPQHF; CDR3nt: TGTGCCAGCAGCTTTAGCGGGTTTTGGGATCAGCCCCAGCATTTT; abundance: few; j_gene: TRBJ1-5; v_gene: TRBV7-9; d_gene: .
CDR3aa: CASTTTGTENTEAFF; CDR3nt: TGCGCCAGCACCACTACCGGGACCGAAAACACTGAAGCTTTCTTT; abundance: .; j_gene: TRBJ1-1; v_gene: TRBV5-1; d_gene: .
CDR3aa: CSARRGVEAFF; CDR3nt: TGCAGTGCTAGGAGAGGGGTCGAAGCTTTCTTT; abundance: .; j_gene: TRBJ1-1; v_gene: TRBV20-1; d_gene: .
CDR3aa: CASSAINSVDRAIYEQYF; CDR3nt: TGTGCCAGCAGCGCCATAAATTCCGTCGACAGGGCCATCTACGAGCAGTACTTC; abundance: .; j_gene: TRBJ2-7; v_gene: TRBV11-2; d_gene: TRBD1